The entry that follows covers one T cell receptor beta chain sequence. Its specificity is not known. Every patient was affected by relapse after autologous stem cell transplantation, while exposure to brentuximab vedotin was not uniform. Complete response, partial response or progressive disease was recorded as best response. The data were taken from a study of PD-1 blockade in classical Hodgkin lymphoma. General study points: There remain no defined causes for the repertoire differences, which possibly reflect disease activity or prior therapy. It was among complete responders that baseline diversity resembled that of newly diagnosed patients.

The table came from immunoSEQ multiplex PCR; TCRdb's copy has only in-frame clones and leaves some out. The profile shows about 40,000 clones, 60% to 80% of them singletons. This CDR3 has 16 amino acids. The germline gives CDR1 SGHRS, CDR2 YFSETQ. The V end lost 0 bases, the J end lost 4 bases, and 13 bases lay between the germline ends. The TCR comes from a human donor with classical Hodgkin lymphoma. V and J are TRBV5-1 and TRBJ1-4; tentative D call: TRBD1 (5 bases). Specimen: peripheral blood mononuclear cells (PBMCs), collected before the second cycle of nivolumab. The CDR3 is CASSLVQGGGNEKLFF. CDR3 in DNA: TGCGCCAGCAGCTTGGTGCAGGGCGGCGGTAATGAAAAACTGTTTTTT.